This TCR beta chain derives from a study of blood T cells in healthy people across ages. Study overall: About one barcoded beta molecule per two T cells was the capture yield of template switching. Study-wide findings and caveats: Versus aged donors, long-lived donors had higher diversity and more naive CD4+ cells.

Next came a second PCR, run for about 7 to 12 cycles, which used a sample-barcoded 5' primer along with a J-beta primer mix. One entry per CDR3 protein, called by TCRdb with MiXCR from the 5' RACE reads. The sample has approximately 1.5 million distinct CDR3 sequences; approximately 42% are singletons. Extracted total RNA amounted to at least 6 micrograms for each sample. This clonotype was seen ten or more times. What it binds is unknown. Germline-derived CDR1 and CDR2 are MNHEY and SMNVEV (reference sequence). Trimming shortened V by 6 bases and J by 3 bases, and 5 bases separated the two germline ends. The CDR3 totals 11 residues.

What was sequenced was blood. The V and J genes are TRBV27 and TRBJ1-1; D is unresolved. This receptor was identified in a woman aged 18-29 years in good health. CDR3 sequence reads: CASRRDTEAFF. The CDR3 coding sequence is TGTGCCAGCAGAAGGGACACTGAAGCTTTCTTT.